This T cell receptor beta chain was found in a study of early T cells in non-severe SARS-CoV-2 infection. Study context: From unsorted whole blood, bulk RNA was sequenced, and the chains remained unpaired.

Findings of the study overall: Matching results from VDJdb favored anti-spike CD8 responses, leaving private and CD4 specificities undetected.

Individual cDNA molecules were tagged with unique molecular identifiers, the study reported. TCRdb fed the 5' RACE reads into MiXCR, producing one record per CDR3 protein. The sample holds some 91,000 distinct CDR3 sequences, about 12% seen once. This clonotype has only a few counts. Its cognate antigen is unknown. This CDR3 region has 14 residues. The germline CDR1 and CDR2 sequences are LGHDT and YNNKEL (reference sequence). Losses at the gene ends were 4 bases for V and 1 base for J; bases not matched to a gene: 4. Material: whole blood. The TCR comes from an adult who was a healthcare worker with PCR-confirmed SARS-CoV-2 infection or an uninfected control (not recorded which). This chain connects TRBV3-1 to TRBJ2-7, with 7 bases aligning to TRBD2. CDR3 protein: CASSPTSRSYEQYF. The CDR3, as DNA: TGTGCCAGCAGCCCGACTAGCCGATCCTACGAGCAGTACTTC.